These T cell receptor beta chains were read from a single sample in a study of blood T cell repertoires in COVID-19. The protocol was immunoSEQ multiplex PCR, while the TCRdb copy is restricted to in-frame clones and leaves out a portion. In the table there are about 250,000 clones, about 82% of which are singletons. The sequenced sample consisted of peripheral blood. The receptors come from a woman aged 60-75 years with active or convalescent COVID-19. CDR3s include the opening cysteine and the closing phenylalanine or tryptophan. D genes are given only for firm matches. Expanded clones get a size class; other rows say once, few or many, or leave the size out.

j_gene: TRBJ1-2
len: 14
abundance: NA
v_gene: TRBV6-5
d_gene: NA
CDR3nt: TGTGCCAGCAGTTACACGGACAGTAACTATGGCTACACCTTC
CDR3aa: CASSYTDSNYGYTF

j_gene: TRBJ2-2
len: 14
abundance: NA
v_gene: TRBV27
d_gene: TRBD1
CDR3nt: TGTGCCAGCAGACCCAACAGGGGCACCGGGGAGCTGTTTTTT
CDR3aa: CASRPNRGTGELFF

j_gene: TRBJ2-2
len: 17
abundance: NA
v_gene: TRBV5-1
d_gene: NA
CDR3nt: TGCGCCAGCAGCTTGTGGGGGCAACAGCTAAACACCGGGGAGCTGTTTTTT
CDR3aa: CASSLWGQQLNTGELFF

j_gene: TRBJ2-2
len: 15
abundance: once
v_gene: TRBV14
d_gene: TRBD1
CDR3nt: TGTGCCAGCAGCCAGCAGGGGGCCGGCACCGGGGAGCTGTTTTTT
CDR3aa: CASSQQGAGTGELFF

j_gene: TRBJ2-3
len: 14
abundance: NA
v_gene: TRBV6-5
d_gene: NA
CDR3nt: TGTGCCAGCAGTTACTCAGGGGGCACAGATACGCAGTATTTT
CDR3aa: CASSYSGGTDTQYF

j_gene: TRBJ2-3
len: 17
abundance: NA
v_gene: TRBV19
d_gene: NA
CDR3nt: TGTGCCAGTACTCTAATGGTCGGGCGGGGAGGCACAGATACGCAGTATTTT
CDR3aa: CASTLMVGRGGTDTQYF

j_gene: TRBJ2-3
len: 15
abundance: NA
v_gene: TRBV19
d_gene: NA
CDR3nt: TGTGCCAGTAGTAGGTCCAGTCCCCTCACAGATACGCAGTATTTT
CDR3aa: CASSRSSPLTDTQYF

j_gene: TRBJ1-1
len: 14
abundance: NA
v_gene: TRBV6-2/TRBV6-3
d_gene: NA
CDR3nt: TGTGCCAGCAGTCTAAGCGGGGCTGTCACTGAAGCTTTCTTT
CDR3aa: CASSLSGAVTEAFF

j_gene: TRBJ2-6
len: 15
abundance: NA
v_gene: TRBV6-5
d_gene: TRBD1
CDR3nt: TGTGCCAGCAGCCAGGGGGCCTCTGGGGCCAACGTCCTGACTTTC
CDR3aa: CASSQGASGANVLTF

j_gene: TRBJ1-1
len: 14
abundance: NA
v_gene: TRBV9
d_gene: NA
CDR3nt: TGTGCCAGCAGCCCCACGACTGGGAACACTGAAGCTTTCTTT
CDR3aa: CASSPTTGNTEAFF

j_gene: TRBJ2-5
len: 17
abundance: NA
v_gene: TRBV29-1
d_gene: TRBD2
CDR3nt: TGCAGCGTTGAAGCGTCCCCGACTAGCGGGAGTAGAAAGACCCAGTACTTC
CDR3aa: CSVEASPTSGSRKTQYF

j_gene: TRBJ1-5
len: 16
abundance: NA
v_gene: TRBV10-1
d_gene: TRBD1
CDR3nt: TGCGCCAGCAGAGGGACAGGGCGTATGAGCAATCAGCCCCAGCATTTT
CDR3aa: CASRGTGRMSNQPQHF

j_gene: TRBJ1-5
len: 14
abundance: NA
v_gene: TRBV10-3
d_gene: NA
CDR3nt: TGTGCCATCAGGGCAGGTGATGACAATCAGCCCCAGCATTTT
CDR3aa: CAIRAGDDNQPQHF

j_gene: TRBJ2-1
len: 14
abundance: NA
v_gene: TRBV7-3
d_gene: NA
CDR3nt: TGTGCCAGCAGCTTAAGGTCAGGAGGCCATGAGCAGTTCTTC
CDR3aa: CASSLRSGGHEQFF

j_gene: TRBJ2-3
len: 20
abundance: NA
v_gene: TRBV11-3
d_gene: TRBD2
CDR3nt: TGTGCCAGCAGTTTAGACGGGACTAGCGGGAGCTTCGGTGAGGCAGATACGCAGTATTTT
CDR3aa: CASSLDGTSGSFGEADTQYF

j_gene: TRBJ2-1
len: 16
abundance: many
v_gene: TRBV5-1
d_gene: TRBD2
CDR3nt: TGCGCCAGCAGCTACCAAATAGCGGGGGCCTACAATGAGCAGTTCTTC
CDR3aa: CASSYQIAGAYNEQFF

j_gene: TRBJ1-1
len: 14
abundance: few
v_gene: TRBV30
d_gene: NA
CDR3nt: TGTGCCTGGAGTGGGGACACTTTGGCGACTGAAGCTTTCTTT
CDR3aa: CAWSGDTLATEAFF

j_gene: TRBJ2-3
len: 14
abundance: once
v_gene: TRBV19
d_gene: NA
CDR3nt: TGTGCCAGTAGTACTAGGACTGTAGATGGTACGCAGTATTTT
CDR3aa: CASSTRTVDGTQYF

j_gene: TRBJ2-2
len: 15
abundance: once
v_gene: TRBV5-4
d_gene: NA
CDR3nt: TGTGCCAGCAGCTTAGTTCGAGGTGTCACCGGGGAGCTGTTTTTT
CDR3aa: CASSLVRGVTGELFF

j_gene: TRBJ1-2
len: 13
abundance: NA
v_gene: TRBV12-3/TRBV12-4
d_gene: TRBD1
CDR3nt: TGTGCCAGCAGTTTAATCGGGACAGATGGCTACACCTTC
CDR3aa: CASSLIGTDGYTF

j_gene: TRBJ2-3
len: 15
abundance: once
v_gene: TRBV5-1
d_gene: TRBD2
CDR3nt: TGCGCCAGCAGGGCCCGGGGGGTCCCCACAGATACGCAGTATTTT
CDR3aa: CASRARGVPTDTQYF

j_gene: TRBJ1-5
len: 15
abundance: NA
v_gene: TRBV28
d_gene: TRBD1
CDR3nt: TGTGCCAGCAGAGCCCCCGAGGGGGCAAGGCAGCCCCAGCATTTT
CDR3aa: CASRAPEGARQPQHF

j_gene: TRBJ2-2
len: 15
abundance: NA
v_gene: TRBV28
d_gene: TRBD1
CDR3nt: TGTGCCAGCTGTTTGAGACAGGGTGGCGCCGGGGAGCTGTTTTTT
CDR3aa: CASCLRQGGAGELFF

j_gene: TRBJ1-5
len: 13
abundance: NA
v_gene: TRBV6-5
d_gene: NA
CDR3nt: TGTGCCAGCAGTTACTCGGAGGATCAGCCCCAGCATTTT
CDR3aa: CASSYSEDQPQHF

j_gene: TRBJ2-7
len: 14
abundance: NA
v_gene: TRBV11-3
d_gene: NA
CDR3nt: TGTGCCAGCAGCTTATTGGCGGGCTCCTACGAGCAGTACTTC
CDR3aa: CASSLLAGSYEQYF

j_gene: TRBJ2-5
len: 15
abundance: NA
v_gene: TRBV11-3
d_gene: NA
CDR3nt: TGTGCCAGCAGCTTATCGGCAGGGTCCAGCGAGACCCAGTACTTC
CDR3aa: CASSLSAGSSETQYF